This TCR beta chain emerged from a study of blood T cell repertoires in COVID-19. The CDR3 has 13 amino acids. Deletions cut 4 bases from V and 0 bases from J, with 7 bases between. Looked up from germline, CDR1 is SEHNR and CDR2 is FQNEAQ (reference sequence). This clone has only a few counts. The data were produced by immunoSEQ multiplex PCR, yet TCRdb's version contains in-frame clones alone and is incomplete. The profile shows fewer than 150,000 clones, just under 90% of them singletons. The V and J genes are TRBV7-9 and TRBJ2-7, with D tentatively TRBD2 (6 bases). This receptor was obtained from a woman in her forties with acute or convalescent COVID-19. Sequencing was carried out using peripheral blood. CDR3 in amino acids: CASSSGSSYEQYF. The CDR3 DNA reads TGTGCCAGCAGCTCCGGGAGCTCCTACGAGCAGTACTTC.